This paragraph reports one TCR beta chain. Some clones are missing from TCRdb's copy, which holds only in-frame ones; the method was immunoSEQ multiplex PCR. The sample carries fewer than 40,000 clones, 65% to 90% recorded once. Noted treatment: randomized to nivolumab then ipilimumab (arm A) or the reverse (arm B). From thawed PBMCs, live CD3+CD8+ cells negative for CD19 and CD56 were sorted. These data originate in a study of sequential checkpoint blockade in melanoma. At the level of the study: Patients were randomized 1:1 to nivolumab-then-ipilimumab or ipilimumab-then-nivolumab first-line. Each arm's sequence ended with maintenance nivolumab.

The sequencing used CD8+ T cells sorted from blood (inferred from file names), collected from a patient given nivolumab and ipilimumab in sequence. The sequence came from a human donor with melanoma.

CDR3 DNA sequence: TGCGCCAGCAGCCAACAACTAGCGGGATGGCACAATGAGCAGTTCTTC. Encoded protein: CASSQQLAGWHNEQFF. The chain recombines TRBV4-3 with TRBJ2-1; 10 bases match TRBD2. The CDR3 has 16 residues. V trimming: 2 bases; J trimming: 5 bases; junction bases outside the gene matches: 6. From germline, CDR1 is LGHNA and CDR2 YSLEER.